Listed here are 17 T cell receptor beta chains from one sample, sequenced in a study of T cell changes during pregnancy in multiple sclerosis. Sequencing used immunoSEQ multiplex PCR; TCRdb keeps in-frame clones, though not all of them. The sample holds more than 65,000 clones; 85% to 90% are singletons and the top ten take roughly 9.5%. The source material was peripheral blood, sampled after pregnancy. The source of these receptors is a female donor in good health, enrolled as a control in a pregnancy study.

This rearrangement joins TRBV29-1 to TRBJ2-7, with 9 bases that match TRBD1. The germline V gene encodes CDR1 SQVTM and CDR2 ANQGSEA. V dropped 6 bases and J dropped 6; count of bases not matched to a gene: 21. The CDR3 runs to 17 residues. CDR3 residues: CSVTPGLMGQGAGEQYF. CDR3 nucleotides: TGCAGCGTGACACCCGGGCTAATGGGACAGGGTGCGGGCGAGCAGTACTTC.

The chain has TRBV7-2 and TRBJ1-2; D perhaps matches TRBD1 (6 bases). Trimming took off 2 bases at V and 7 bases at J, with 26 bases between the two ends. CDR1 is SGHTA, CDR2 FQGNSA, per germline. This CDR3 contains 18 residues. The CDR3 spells CASSLSFGDFQGPTGYTF. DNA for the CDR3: TGTGCCAGCAGCTTATCTTTTGGAGACTTCCAGGGGCCAACTGGCTACACCTTC.

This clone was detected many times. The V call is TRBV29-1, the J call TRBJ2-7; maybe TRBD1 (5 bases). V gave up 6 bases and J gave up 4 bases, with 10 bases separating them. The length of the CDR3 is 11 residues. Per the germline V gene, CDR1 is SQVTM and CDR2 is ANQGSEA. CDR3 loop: CSVERQYEQYF. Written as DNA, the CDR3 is TGCAGCGTCGAAAGACAGTACGAGCAGTACTTC.

The CDR3 DNA sequence: TGTGCCAGCAGCCTAAGCGGGGGACCTTACGAGCAGTACTTC. Protein product: CASSLSGGPYEQYF. This rearrangement joins TRBV7-2 to TRBJ2-7, with TRBD2 matching 8 bases. This CDR3 contains 14 residues. V was clipped by 5 bases and J by 4 bases; unmatched bases: 7. The germline gives CDR1 SGHTA, CDR2 FQGNSA.

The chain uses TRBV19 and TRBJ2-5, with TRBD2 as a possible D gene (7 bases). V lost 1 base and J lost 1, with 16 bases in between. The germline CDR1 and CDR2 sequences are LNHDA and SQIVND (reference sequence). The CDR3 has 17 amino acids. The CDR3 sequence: CASSIVRGGGLQETQYF. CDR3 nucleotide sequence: TGTGCCAGTAGTATAGTTAGGGGCGGGGGCCTCCAAGAGACCCAGTACTTC.

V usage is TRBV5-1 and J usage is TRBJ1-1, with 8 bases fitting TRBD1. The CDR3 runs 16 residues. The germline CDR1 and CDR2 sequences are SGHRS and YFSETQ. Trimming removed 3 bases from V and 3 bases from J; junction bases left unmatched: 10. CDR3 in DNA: TGCGCCAGCAGCTCCAACGCCGGGACAGGATACACTGAAGCTTTCTTT. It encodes CASSSNAGTGYTEAFF. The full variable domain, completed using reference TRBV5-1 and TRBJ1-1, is KAGVTQTPRYLIKTRGQQVTLSCSPISGHRSVSWYQQTPGQGLQFLFEYFSETQRNKGNFPGRFSGRQFSNSRSEMNVSTLELGDSALYLCASSSNAGTGYTEAFFGQGTRLTVV.

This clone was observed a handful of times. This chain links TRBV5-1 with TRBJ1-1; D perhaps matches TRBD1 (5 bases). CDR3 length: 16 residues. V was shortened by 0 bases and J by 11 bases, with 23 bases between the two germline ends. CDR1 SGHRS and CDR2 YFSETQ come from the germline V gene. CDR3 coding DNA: TGCGCCAGCAGCTTGGAGTCGCTTGGGAGGGACGATGTGGCTTTCTTT. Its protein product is CASSLESLGRDDVAFF.

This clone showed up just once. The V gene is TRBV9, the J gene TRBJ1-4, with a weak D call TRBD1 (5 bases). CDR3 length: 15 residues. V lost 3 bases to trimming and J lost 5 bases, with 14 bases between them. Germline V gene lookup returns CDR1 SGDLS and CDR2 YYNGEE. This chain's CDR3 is CASSAGGGGNEKLFF. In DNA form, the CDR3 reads TGTGCCAGCAGCGCTGGTGGGGGGGGAAATGAAAAACTGTTTTTT.

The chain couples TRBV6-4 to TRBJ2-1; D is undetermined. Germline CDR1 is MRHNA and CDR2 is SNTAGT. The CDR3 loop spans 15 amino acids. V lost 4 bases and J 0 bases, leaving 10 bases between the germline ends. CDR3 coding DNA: TGTGCCAGCAGTGCGACTGAGAGCTCCTACAATGAGCAGTTCTTC. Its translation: CASSATESSYNEQFF.

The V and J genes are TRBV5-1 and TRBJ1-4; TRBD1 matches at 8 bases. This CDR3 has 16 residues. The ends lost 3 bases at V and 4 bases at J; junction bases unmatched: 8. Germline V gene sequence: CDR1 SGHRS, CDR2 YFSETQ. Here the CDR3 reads CASSSRRDRLNEKLFF. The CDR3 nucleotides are TGCGCCAGCAGCTCAAGGAGGGACAGGCTTAATGAAAAACTGTTTTTT.

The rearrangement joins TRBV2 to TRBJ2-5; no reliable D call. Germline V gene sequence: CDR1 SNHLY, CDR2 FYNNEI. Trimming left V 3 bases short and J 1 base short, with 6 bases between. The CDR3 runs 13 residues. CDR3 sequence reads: CASSEWAQETQYF. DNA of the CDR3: TGTGCCAGCAGTGAGTGGGCCCAAGAGACCCAGTACTTC.

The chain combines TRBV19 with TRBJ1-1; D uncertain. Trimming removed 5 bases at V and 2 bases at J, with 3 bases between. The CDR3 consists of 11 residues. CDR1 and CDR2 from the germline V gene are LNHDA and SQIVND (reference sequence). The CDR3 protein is CASSHNTEAFF. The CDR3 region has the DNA TGTGCCAGTAGTCATAACACTGAAGCTTTCTTT.

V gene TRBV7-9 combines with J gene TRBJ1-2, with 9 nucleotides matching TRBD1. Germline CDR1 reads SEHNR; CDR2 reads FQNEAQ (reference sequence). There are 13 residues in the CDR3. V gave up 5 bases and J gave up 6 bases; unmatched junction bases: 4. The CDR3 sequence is CASSPGQGNGYTF. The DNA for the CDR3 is TGTGCCAGCAGCCCGGGACAGGGCAATGGCTACACCTTC.

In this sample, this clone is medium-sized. CDR3 DNA: TGTGCCAGCAGCTTGGCGAAGGGGACTTGGGAGCAGTACTTC. Its protein is CASSLAKGTWEQYF. This rearrangement joins TRBV5-5 to TRBJ2-7; a possible D gene is TRBD2 (6 bases). The CDR3 spans 14 residues. The V gene lost 0 bases and the J gene lost 7 bases, with 14 bases spanning the gap. Germline assignment: CDR1 SGHKS and CDR2 YYEKEE (reference sequence).

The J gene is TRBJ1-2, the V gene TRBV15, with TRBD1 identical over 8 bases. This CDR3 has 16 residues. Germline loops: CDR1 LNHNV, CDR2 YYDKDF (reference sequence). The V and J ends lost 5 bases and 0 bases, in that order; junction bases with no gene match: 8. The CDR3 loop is CATSGQGPDANYGYTF. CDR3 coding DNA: TGTGCCACCAGCGGACAGGGCCCTGATGCTAACTATGGCTACACCTTC.

The CDR3 DNA sequence: TGTGCCAGCAGCCGGACTAGCGGGAGGAACAATGAGCAGTTCTTC. Encoded protein: CASSRTSGRNNEQFF. This chain links TRBV7-2 with TRBJ2-1; TRBD2 matches 14 bases. V shed 5 bases and J 5 bases; nucleotides not matched to a gene: 2. The CDR3 runs 15 residues. Germline CDR1 SGHTA, CDR2 FQGNSA.

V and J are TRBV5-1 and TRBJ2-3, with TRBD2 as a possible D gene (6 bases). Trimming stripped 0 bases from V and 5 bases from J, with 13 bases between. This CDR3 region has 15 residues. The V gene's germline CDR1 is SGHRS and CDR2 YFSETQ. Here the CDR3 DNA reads TGCGCCAGCAGCTTGGCAGGGAGGAATGAAGATACGCAGTATTTT. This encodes CASSLAGRNEDTQYF.